This TCR beta chain was obtained from a study of blood T cell repertoires in COVID-19. CDR1 and CDR2 from the germline V gene are MDHEN and SYDVKM. The V end lost 6 bases, the J end lost 2 bases, and 7 bases lay between the germline ends. This CDR3 spans 13 amino acids. The authors' processing: Cell counts per sample came from amplifying reference gene primers. Only in-frame clones appear in the TCRdb table, and some are missing; sequencing was by immunoSEQ multiplex PCR. The V and J calls and clone size are taken from that table; D and trimming were inferred from the DNA. The repertoire holds 300,000 to 400,000 clones, with more than 85% as singletons.

The clonotype was recovered from a woman between 25 and 40 years old who had recovered from COVID-19. The chain joins TRBV28 to TRBJ1-4, with D possibly matching TRBD1 (5 bases). Material for sequencing was PBMCs or T cells enriched from blood (not recorded which). In DNA form, the CDR3 reads TGTGCCAGCAGCCCAGGGACTAATGAAAAACTGTTTTTT. As protein: CASSPGTNEKLFF.